One and the same sample provided the 20 T cell receptor beta chains below, sequenced in a study of response to subunit inactivated influenza vaccine. TCRdb used MiXCR to reprocess the RT-PCR reads, holding one entry per CDR3 protein. The sample has 750,000 to 850,000 distinct CDR3 sequences; around 20% are singletons. Specimen: PBMCs from blood, collected approximately 5 days after vaccination. These receptors were collected from a man in his fifties or sixties who received an inactivated influenza vaccine.

This clonotype was recorded a few times. The chain employs TRBV20-1 and TRBJ2-7; 15 bases agree with TRBD2. CDR3 length: 14 amino acids. Trimming took 5 bases from V and 3 from J; bases not matched to a gene: 2. Germline V gives CDR1 DFQATT, CDR2 SNEGSKA (reference sequence). In DNA form, the CDR3 reads TGCAGTGCTGGACTAGCGGGAGGGTACTACGAGCAGTACTTC. Its protein product is CSAGLAGGYYEQYF.

Ten or more counts support this clonotype. This chain links TRBV7-2 with TRBJ1-1, with D possibly matching TRBD1 (5 bases). Germline CDR1 SGHTA, CDR2 FQGNSA. CDR3 length: 16 amino acids. The V end was cut by 4 bases, the J end by 4 bases, with 19 bases between. The CDR3 here is CASSSLRVGPGTEAFF. The CDR3 DNA reads TGTGCCAGCAGCTCCCTCAGGGTGGGGCCCGGCACTGAAGCTTTCTTT.

With regard to this clonotype: Just one base apart from a much larger clone, this may be a read error. This sequence joins TRBV10-3 and TRBJ2-5; D remains ambiguous. The CDR3 loop spans 15 amino acids. Germline CDR1 and CDR2: ENHRY and SYGVKD. Trimming cost V 5 bases and J 0 bases, with 13 bases left between them. CDR3 sequence: CAISNVWGYQETQYF. CDR3 in DNA: TGTGCCATCAGTAACGTTTGGGGATACCAAGAGACCCAGTACTTC.

This chain links TRBV12-3 or TRBV12-4 with TRBJ2-1; D gene ambiguous. There are 11 residues in the CDR3. With 8 bases removed from V and 10 bases from J, the gap between germline ends came to 12 bases. The CDR3 loop reads CASGWVGEQFF. DNA of the CDR3: TGTGCCAGCGGGTGGGTGGGGGAGCAGTTCTTC.

This chain joins TRBV7-2 and TRBJ2-2; 11 bases line up with TRBD2. The trim removed 2 bases at V and 7 bases at J, leaving 6 bases unmatched. The CDR3 extends over 16 amino acids. CDR1 is SGHTA and CDR2 is FQGNSA in the germline V gene. The CDR3: CASSLLAGGPHGELFF. The CDR3 bases are TGTGCCAGCAGCTTACTAGCGGGAGGTCCCCACGGGGAGCTGTTTTTT.

This clonotype was detected a few times. The chain uses TRBV24-1 and TRBJ2-1, with 9 nucleotides matching TRBD2. CDR3 length: 17 amino acids. The junction had 6 bases not matched to a gene; V was cut back by 4 bases and J by 0 bases. The germline V gene has CDR1 KGHDR and CDR2 SFDVKD. CDR3 residues: CATSDPHSGSSYNEQFF. The DNA of the CDR3 is TGTGCCACCAGTGACCCACATAGCGGGAGCTCCTACAATGAGCAGTTCTTC.

This clonotype showed up just a few times. This sequence joins TRBV10-3 and TRBJ2-3, with 9 bases lining up with TRBD1. The germline gives CDR1 ENHRY, CDR2 SYGVKD. This CDR3 region has 13 residues. Losses at the gene ends were 8 bases for V and 5 bases for J; bases not matched to a gene: 5. The CDR3 loop reads CAISDRGEDTQYF. DNA of the CDR3: TGTGCCATCTCCGACAGGGGGGAAGATACGCAGTATTTT.

This clonotype was observed a handful of times. V usage is TRBV7-8 and J usage is TRBJ1-1; 7 bases map to TRBD1. CDR3 size: 12 residues. The V and J ends lost 3 bases and 7 bases, in that order; junction bases with no gene match: 2. In germline, CDR1 is SGHVS, CDR2 FQNEAQ. CDR3: CASSLDRLEAFF. CDR3 in DNA: TGTGCCAGCAGCTTGGACAGGCTTGAAGCTTTCTTT.

The V call is TRBV29-1, the J call TRBJ2-7; TRBD1 aligns across 8 bases. V was pared by 4 bases and J by 3 bases, with 5 bases of the junction left unmatched. This CDR3 spans 13 amino acids. CDR1 is SQVTM, CDR2 ANQGSEA, per germline. The CDR3 coding sequence is TGCAGCGTTGGGACAGGGACCTTCTACGAGCAGTACTTC. Translation: CSVGTGTFYEQYF.

The V call is TRBV3-1, the J call TRBJ1-1; 8 bases fit TRBD1. V shed 4 bases, J shed 6 bases, and the junction held 4 bases outside the gene matches. Germline CDR1 reads LGHDT; CDR2 reads YNNKEL (reference sequence). The CDR3 totals 13 residues. The CDR3 sequence: CASSRTGSSEAFF. The DNA for the CDR3 is TGTGCCAGCAGCCGGACAGGGTCTTCTGAAGCTTTCTTT.

This clonotype was detected a few times. The CDR3 sequence: CASRLASLRQYF. CDR3 sequence (DNA): TGTGCCAGCAGACTAGCGTCCCTGAGGCAGTACTTC. The chain is built from TRBV7-2 and TRBJ2-7; 7 bases map to TRBD2. Trimming took 6 bases from V and 9 from J; bases not matched to a gene: 8. Germline CDR1 reads SGHTA; CDR2 reads FQGNSA. This CDR3 comprises 12 residues. Filled out from reference TRBV7-2 and TRBJ2-7, the complete variable domain reads GAGVSQSPSNKVTEKGKDVELRCDPISGHTALYWYRQSLGQGLEFLIYFQGNSAPDKSGLPSDRFSAERTGGSVSTLTIQRTQQEDSAVYLCASRLASLRQYFGPGTRLTVT.

The sample holds a few counts of this clonotype. The chain uses TRBV29-1 and TRBJ1-2; TRBD1 matches 10 bases. This CDR3 comprises 14 residues. The germline V gene encodes CDR1 SQVTM and CDR2 ANQGSEA. Germline trimming cut 6 bases from V and 6 bases from J; bases unmatched to any gene: 10. The CDR3 DNA reads TGCAGCGTCAAACCTCGGACAGGGGGTCATGGCTACACCTTC. Amino acid sequence: CSVKPRTGGHGYTF.

This clonotype was counted only a few times. This rearrangement joins TRBV7-9 to TRBJ1-1; TRBD1 agrees at 10 bases. CDR3 length equals 15 residues. CDR1 and CDR2 from the germline V gene are SEHNR and FQNEAQ (reference sequence). V shed 5 bases, J shed 8 bases, and the junction held 11 bases outside the gene matches. CDR3 sequence: CASSLRQGAQTEAFF. The CDR3 DNA follows: TGTGCCAGCAGCCTACGACAGGGGGCCCAAACCGAAGCTTTCTTT. Together with reference TRBV7-9 and TRBJ1-1, the CDR3 gives the full variable domain: DTGVSQNPRHKITKRGQNVTFRCDPISEHNRLYWYRQTLGQGPEFLTYFQNEAQLEKSRLLSDRFSAERPKGSFSTLEIQRTEQGDSAMYLCASSLRQGAQTEAFFGQGTRLTVV.

The chain couples TRBV20-1 to TRBJ2-7; 8 bases fit TRBD1. The CDR3 is made up of 14 amino acids. Unmatched junction bases numbered 7, after V lost 4 bases and J lost 2 bases. Germline V gives CDR1 DFQATT, CDR2 SNEGSKA (reference sequence). Here the CDR3 DNA reads TGCAGTGCTACCGGGACAGGAGCAACCTACGAGCAGTACTTC. This sequence encodes CSATGTGATYEQYF.

The V and J genes are TRBV7-2 and TRBJ2-3; TRBD2 agrees at 9 bases. V lost 2 bases and J lost 6; bases outside the gene matches: 6. The CDR3 contains 15 residues. Germline assignment: CDR1 SGHTA and CDR2 FQGNSA. The chain's CDR3 is CASSLYAGGGDTQYF. CDR3 coding DNA: TGTGCCAGCAGCTTATACGCGGGGGGGGGCGATACGCAGTATTTT.

This clonotype showed up just a few times. The CDR3 region has the DNA TGCAGTGCTAGAGATTGGGGACAGGGCACTAATGAAAAACTGTTTTTT. Translating gives CSARDWGQGTNEKLFF. This sequence joins TRBV20-1 and TRBJ1-4, with TRBD1 identical over 9 bases. The CDR3 spans 16 residues. Germline assignment: CDR1 DFQATT and CDR2 SNEGSKA (reference sequence). Unmatched junction bases numbered 4, after V lost 0 bases and J lost 2 bases.

In its sample, this clonotype was seen a few times. The V gene is TRBV30, the J gene TRBJ2-7; 7 bases agree with TRBD1. The CDR3 contains 13 residues. Germline CDR1 reads GTSNPN; CDR2 reads SVGIG (reference sequence). Losses at the gene ends were 7 bases for V and 1 base for J; bases not matched to a gene: 7. The CDR3 DNA sequence: TGTGCCTATAGGACAGGCCTTTCCTACGAGCAGTACTTC. As protein: CAYRTGLSYEQYF.

The rearrangement uses TRBV18 and TRBJ1-3, with no clear D. The CDR3 has 14 residues. In germline, CDR1 is KGHSH, CDR2 LQKENI. With 5 bases removed from V and 5 bases from J, the gap between germline ends came to 13 bases. The CDR3 region has the DNA TGTGCCAGCTCAGACCTAGTGGCTCGAAACACCATATATTTT. Translated: CASSDLVARNTIYF.

CDR3 sequence: CASTGKFTEAFF. The CDR3 nucleotides read TGTGCCAGCACGGGGAAGTTCACTGAAGCTTTCTTT. This chain connects TRBV25-1 to TRBJ1-1, with D hard to call. The CDR3 totals 12 residues. V was trimmed by 7 bases and J by 4 bases, leaving 10 bases between them. Germline V gives CDR1 MGHDK, CDR2 SYGVNS.

The chain employs TRBV28 and TRBJ1-1; D not certain. Germline assignment: CDR1 MDHEN and CDR2 SYDVKM. This CDR3 comprises 14 residues. Trimming removed 1 base at V and 6 bases at J, with 12 bases between. Written as DNA, the CDR3 is TGTGCCAGCAGTTTATCTCTCTGGGTCCCTGAAGCTTTCTTT. The encoded protein is CASSLSLWVPEAFF.